Listed here are 8 T cell receptor beta chains from one sample, sequenced in a study of blood T cell repertoires in COVID-19. TCRdb's table, derived via immunoSEQ multiplex PCR, lists solely in-frame clones and lacks some. The table includes some 190,000 clones, 84% detected once. The sequenced material came from PBMCs or T cells enriched from blood (not recorded which). The receptors here all came from a woman aged 25-40 years who had been exposed to COVID-19.

This clone was recorded a few times. The J gene is TRBJ1-3, the V gene TRBV2, with TRBD1 matching over 9 bases. CDR1 SNHLY and CDR2 FYNNEI come from the germline V gene. This CDR3 comprises 13 residues. The junction had 4 bases not matched to a gene; V was cut back by 9 bases and J by 4 bases. CDR3 DNA sequence: TGTGCCAGTAGGACAGGGGCCGGAAACACCATATATTTT. It encodes CASRTGAGNTIYF. Using reference TRBV2 and TRBJ1-3 for the parts outside the CDR3, the full variable domain is EPEVTQTPSHQVTQMGQEVILRCVPISNHLYFYWYRQILGQKVEFLVSFYNNEISEKSEIFDDQFSVERPDGSNFTLKIRSTKLEDSAMYFCASRTGAGNTIYFGEGSWLTVV.

The J gene is TRBJ2-2, the V gene TRBV6-1; D perhaps matches TRBD2 (7 bases). The V gene's germline CDR1 is MNHNS and CDR2 SASEGT. V lost 4 bases and J lost 0, with 12 bases in between. This CDR3 contains 16 residues. The CDR3 is CASSVGGAANTGELFF. CDR3 DNA sequence: TGTGCCAGCAGTGTAGGGGGGGCAGCGAACACCGGGGAGCTGTTTTTT.

This clone was seen only once. The rearrangement uses TRBV18 and TRBJ2-7, with D perhaps TRBD2 (5 bases). Germline CDR1 KGHSH, CDR2 LQKENI. This CDR3 has 14 residues. The V gene lost 3 bases and the J gene lost 2 bases, with 11 bases spanning the gap. The CDR3 reads CASSPPPGAYEQYF. For the CDR3, the DNA is TGTGCCAGCTCACCCCCCCCCGGGGCCTACGAGCAGTACTTC.

The chain carries TRBV4-1 and TRBJ2-1; TRBD2 aligns across 8 bases. CDR3 length equals 13 residues. Trimming cost V 6 bases and J 8 bases; bases outside gene matches: 6. Germline assignment: CDR1 MGHRA and CDR2 YSYEKL. The CDR3 is CASRAPGGDEQFF. In nucleotides, the CDR3 is TGCGCCAGCAGGGCTCCCGGGGGGGATGAGCAGTTCTTC.

This sequence joins TRBV11-3 and TRBJ2-3; 11 nucleotides agree with TRBD2. Germline values: CDR1 SGHNT, CDR2 YENEEA. The CDR3 covers 17 residues. V shed 3 bases, J shed 1 base, and the junction held 6 bases outside the gene matches. Here the CDR3 DNA reads TGTGCCAGCAGCTTTTCTGTTAGCGGGGGGGGCACAGATACGCAGTATTTT. This codes for CASSFSVSGGGTDTQYF.

The CDR3 protein is CASSLYGKNTEAFF. CDR3 bases: TGTGCCAGCAGCTTATACGGGAAGAACACTGAAGCTTTCTTT. V gene TRBV7-8 combines with J gene TRBJ1-1; D gene ambiguous. The V end was cut by 2 bases, the J end by 1 base, with 8 bases between. The germline V gene has CDR1 SGHVS and CDR2 FQNEAQ. The CDR3 covers 14 residues.

This clone was counted a single time. The V and J genes are TRBV7-8 and TRBJ1-4; D gene unclear. Germline loops: CDR1 SGHVS, CDR2 FQNEAQ. Trimming cost V 4 bases and J 3 bases, with 6 bases left between them. This CDR3 contains 13 residues. CDR3 loop: CASSSVSNEKLFF. The CDR3 DNA reads TGTGCCAGCAGCTCAGTATCTAATGAAAAACTGTTTTTT. Complete variable domain (other parts from reference TRBV7-8 and TRBJ1-4): GAGVSQSPRYKVAKRGQDVALRCDPISGHVSLFWYQQALGQGPEFLTYFQNEAQLDKSGLPSDRFFAERPEGSVSTLKIQRTQQEDSAVYLCASSSVSNEKLFFGSGTQLSVL.

The chain couples TRBV4-3 to TRBJ1-1, with D tentatively TRBD1 (5 bases). Germline CDR1 reads LGHNA; CDR2 reads YSLEER. The ends were cut back, 4 bases at V and 1 base at J, with 13 bases in the middle. The CDR3 has 15 residues. The CDR3 region is CASSRSKTANTEAFF. The CDR3 DNA reads TGCGCCAGCAGCCGCAGCAAGACAGCGAACACTGAAGCTTTCTTT.